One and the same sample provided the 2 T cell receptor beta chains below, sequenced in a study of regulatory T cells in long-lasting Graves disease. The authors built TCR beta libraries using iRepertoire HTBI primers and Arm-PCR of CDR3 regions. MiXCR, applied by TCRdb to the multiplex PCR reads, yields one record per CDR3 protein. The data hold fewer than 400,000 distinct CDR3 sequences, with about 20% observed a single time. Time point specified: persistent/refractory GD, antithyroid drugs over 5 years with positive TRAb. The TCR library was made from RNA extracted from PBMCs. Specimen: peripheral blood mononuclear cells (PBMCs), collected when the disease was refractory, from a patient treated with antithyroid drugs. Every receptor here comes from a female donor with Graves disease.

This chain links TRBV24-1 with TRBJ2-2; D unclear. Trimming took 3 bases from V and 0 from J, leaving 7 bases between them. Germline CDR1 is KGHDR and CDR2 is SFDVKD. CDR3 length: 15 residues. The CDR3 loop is CATSDGAANTGELFF. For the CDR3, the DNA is TGTGCCACCAGTGATGGTGCAGCGAACACCGGGGAGCTGTTTTTT.

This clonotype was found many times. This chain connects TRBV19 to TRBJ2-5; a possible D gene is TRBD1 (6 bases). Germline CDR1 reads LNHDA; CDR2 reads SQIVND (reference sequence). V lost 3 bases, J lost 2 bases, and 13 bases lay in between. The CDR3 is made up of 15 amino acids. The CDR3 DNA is TGTGCCAGTAGTATGGGCCGGGACATACAAGAGACCCAGTACTTC. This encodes CASSMGRDIQETQYF. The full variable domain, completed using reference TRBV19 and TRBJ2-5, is DGGITQSPKYLFRKEGQNVTLSCEQNLNHDAMYWYRQDPGQGLRLIYYSQIVNDFQKGDIAEGYSVSREKKESFPLTVTSAQKNPTAFYLCASSMGRDIQETQYFGPGTRLLVL.